This T cell receptor (beta chain) was documented in a study of cytomegalovirus exposure and HLA in healthy donors. Study-level findings and limits: Analysis was performed later, and it showed HLA-associated TCR beta chains to be more clonally expanded than equally common others. There were a few CMV-associated chains whose specificity for CMV antigens was confirmed in vitro. Per a prior analysis, the majority of TCR beta V segments were productive roughly 90% or roughly 30% of the time.

CDR3 size: 19 residues. Looked up from germline, CDR1 is SGHDT and CDR2 is YYEEEE. J gave up 5 bases and V 3 bases, and 16 bases lay outside the gene matches. With 60 Vbeta and 13 Jbeta primers, the PCR was carried out. The data were produced by immunoSEQ multiplex PCR, yet TCRdb's version contains in-frame clones alone and is incomplete. The sample yields approximately 130,000 clones, roughly 84% seen once. Details on this clone: The antigen remains undetermined.

There were likely unrecorded immune exposures, though donors were nominally healthy when sampled. This TCR was recovered from a middle-aged man in good health and CMV-seronegative. The chain couples TRBV5-6 to TRBJ2-2; 10 bases fit TRBD2. Material: PBMCs. The CDR3, as DNA: TGTGCCAGCAGCTCAAGTAGCGGGGGGTCATTAGTTGGTACCGGGGAGCTGTTTTTT. Translation: CASSSSSGGSLVGTGELFF.